The entry that follows covers one T cell receptor (beta chain) sequence. What antigen it recognizes has not been identified. Base qualities were left out, and no much larger clone turns up one base away. TCRbeta CDR3 regions were amplified from genomic DNA by means of the immunoSEQ Assay, a bias-controlled multiplex PCR. Per the authors' processing: The number of nucleated cells in each sample was estimated by amplification of reference gene primers within the assay. To quantify the absolute abundance of each unique TCRbeta CDR3 rearrangement, sequence reads were collapsed and filtered. For each sample, productive Simpson clonality was calculated by taking the square root of Simpson's diversity index across productive rearrangements. TCRdb stores this immuneACCESS table with in-frame sequences only. Part of the clones is absent; in the studies checked, under half of the shortfall reflects unresolved V genes, and no reason is known for the rest. V and J calls plus clone size are reproduced from that table; the DNA served to infer D and trimming. The sample records some 240,000 clones, about nine tenths of which are singletons. Of the sample, under 7% is held by the ten largest clones.

Reading the germline V gene gives CDR1 MDHEN and CDR2 SYDVKM. The V end loses 7 bases and the J end loses 4 bases, and a stretch of 16 bases separates them. Including the terminal cysteine and phenylalanine, the CDR3 comprises 14 residues. This entry keeps only the CDR3 DNA: 42 bases, framed from base 1. This specimen belongs to a study of blood T cell repertoires in COVID-19 (dated by TCRdb to the early 2020s). Background for the entire study: The collaborator samples originated in the United States, Italy and Spain and spanned the acute and convalescent phases of COVID-19. The sample metadata nearly always contained a de-identified subject ID, COVID-19 status, age in years and sex. Where available, HLA class I and class II types were obtained from metadata supplied by the sample provider rather than from assay-based typing. The prospective study material was composed of cDNA or gDNA derived from T cells, B-cell-depleted T cells, or PBMCs. Samples came from the ongoing ImmuneRACE study (first 160 participants) plus 1,254 subjects from 6 global collaborators. A freely available public database, intended as a resource for researchers studying the immune response to SARS-CoV-2, is where the repertoires were released. Deeply sampled blood TCRbeta repertoires from subjects exposed to, actively infected with, or recovered from COVID-19 were included in the dataset.

Samples from volunteer blood donors who had recovered from COVID-19 were contributed by a second Seattle source. Each collaborating institution followed its own protocols to collect whole blood in K2EDTA tubes. For TCRbeta analysis, collaborators shipped samples as frozen whole blood, isolated PBMCs, or DNA extracted from either of those sample types. Overall results and qualifications from the work: The quantity of clinical and demographic metadata differed by source and by participant and was supplied without curation.

The TCR originated in a man aged 60 to 69 who had recovered from COVID-19. The sample taken for sequencing was peripheral blood. This receptor chain uses TRBV28 and TRBJ1-2, with the D gene too uncertain to name. The CDR3 amino acid sequence is: CASNRGGFLYGYTF. The nucleotide sequence reads as follows: TGTGCCAGCAATCGAGGAGGATTTCTCTATGGCTACACCTTC.